One sample yielded the 24 T cell receptor beta chains listed below, sequenced in a study of graft-versus-host responses after intestinal transplantation. Data came from immunoSEQ multiplex PCR; TCRdb stores just in-frame clones and leaves some out. The sample holds 96,000 or so clones, 92% seen once. For these receptors, no antigen is known. Sequencing used unstimulated CD4+ T cells sorted from spleen or lymph node cells, obtained before intestinal transplant. The receptors shown here come from a human donor who received an intestinal transplant.

The chain uses TRBV12-5 and TRBJ2-1, with 13 positions matching TRBD2. V was pared by 3 bases and J by 2 bases, with 4 bases of the junction left unmatched. There are 17 residues in the CDR3. Germline lookup yields CDR1 LGHNT and CDR2 FRNRAP. The CDR3 DNA is TGTGCTAGTGGTTTACCCGGACTAGCGGGGGCCTACAATGAGCAGTTCTTC. It codes for CASGLPGLAGAYNEQFF.

The table lists this clone with a few counts. CDR3 sequence: CASSVDRERNSPLHF. In DNA, the CDR3 is TGTGCCAGCAGTGTAGACAGGGAGAGAAATTCACCCCTCCACTTT. The V and J genes are TRBV6-1 and TRBJ1-6; 7 bases map to TRBD1. The CDR3 loop spans 15 amino acids. Looked up from germline, CDR1 is MNHNS and CDR2 is SASEGT. The J segment lost 7 bases and the V segment lost 4 bases, leaving 7 bases of the junction unmatched.

The chain is built from TRBV5-4 and TRBJ2-4; maybe TRBD2 (5 bases). V was trimmed by 0 bases and J by 12 bases, leaving 16 bases between them. Looked up from germline, CDR1 is SGHNT and CDR2 is YYREEE (reference sequence). This CDR3 is built from 14 residues. The CDR3 DNA sequence: TGTGCCAGCAGCTTGGGGATGGCGGGTGTAGGTCAGTACTTC. It translates to CASSLGMAGVGQYF.

A single count supports this clone. The chain couples TRBV11-2 to TRBJ2-7; tentative D call: TRBD1 (5 bases). The V gene's germline CDR1 is SGHAT and CDR2 FQNNGV. The CDR3 is 15 amino acids. Trimming left V 5 bases short and J 7 bases short, with 21 bases between. CDR3 amino acids: CASSRLGHVLGEQYF. As DNA, the CDR3 is TGTGCCAGCAGCCGACTTGGACACGTCCTGGGAGAGCAGTACTTC.

The chain joins TRBV11-2 to TRBJ1-3, with 9 positions matching TRBD1. Losses at the gene ends were 3 bases for V and 3 bases for J; bases not matched to a gene: 9. Germline loops: CDR1 SGHAT, CDR2 FQNNGV. The CDR3 is 17 amino acids. DNA for the CDR3: TGTGCCAGCAGCTTGACCGGGACAGGGCTGGGTGGAAACACCATATATTTT. Translated, it gives CASSLTGTGLGGNTIYF.

This sequence joins TRBV5-1 and TRBJ2-2, with 8 bases identical to TRBD2. The CDR3 has 15 amino acids. Germline values: CDR1 SGHRS, CDR2 YFSETQ. V shed 0 bases and J 4 bases; nucleotides not matched to a gene: 2. CDR3 loop: CASSLGLAPTGELFF. Here the CDR3 DNA reads TGCGCCAGCAGCTTGGGACTAGCGCCCACCGGGGAGCTGTTTTTT. The whole variable domain, remainder taken from reference TRBV5-1 and TRBJ2-2, is KAGVTQTPRYLIKTRGQQVTLSCSPISGHRSVSWYQQTPGQGLQFLFEYFSETQRNKGNFPGRFSGRQFSNSRSEMNVSTLELGDSALYLCASSLGLAPTGELFFGEGSRLTVL.

The table lists this clone with a count of one. The chain couples TRBV7-9 to TRBJ1-4; the match to TRBD1 covers 7 bases. The CDR3 is 16 amino acids. The germline CDR1 and CDR2 sequences are SEHNR and FQNEAQ (reference sequence). The V and J ends lost 3 bases and 4 bases, in that order; junction bases with no gene match: 8. CDR3 sequence reads: CASSFPSGTVNEKLFF. CDR3 sequence (DNA): TGTGCCAGCAGCTTCCCCTCCGGGACAGTTAATGAAAAACTGTTTTTT.

The chain joins TRBV4-1 to TRBJ2-1, with D perhaps TRBD1 (6 bases). The CDR3 extends over 16 amino acids. CDR1 and CDR2 (germline): MGHRA, YSYEKL. Trimming took off 0 bases at V and 4 bases at J, with 13 bases between the two ends. The CDR3 DNA reads as TGCGCCAGCAGCCAAGATTTCCAGGGGCGATACAATGAGCAGTTCTTC. This translates into CASSQDFQGRYNEQFF.

This chain joins TRBV27 and TRBJ1-1, with 7 bases aligning to TRBD1. Trimming removed 6 bases from V and 5 bases from J; junction bases left unmatched: 6. Per germline, CDR1 MNHEY and CDR2 SMNVEV (reference sequence). The CDR3 totals 13 residues. DNA for the CDR3: TGTGCCAGCAGCGCGACAGGGCTTACTGAAGCTTTCTTT. Its translation: CASSATGLTEAFF.

The genes are TRBV7-2 and TRBJ1-1, with a possible D match to TRBD1 (5 bases). CDR3 length equals 15 residues. Trimming cost V 0 bases and J 1 base, with 9 bases left between them. CDR1 SGHTA and CDR2 FQGNSA come from the germline V gene. CDR3 protein: CASSLAVGGNTEAFF. The CDR3 DNA reads as TGTGCCAGCAGCTTAGCGGTCGGGGGGAACACTGAAGCTTTCTTT.

The chain combines TRBV5-1 with TRBJ2-3; 10 bases align to TRBD2. The CDR3 extends over 16 amino acids. Trimming removed 1 base from V and 2 bases from J; junction bases left unmatched: 4. CDR1 SGHRS and CDR2 YFSETQ come from the germline V gene. In DNA, the CDR3 is TGCGCCAGCAGCTTGACTAGCGGGACCTACACAGATACGCAGTATTTT. Translating it yields CASSLTSGTYTDTQYF.

The rearrangement uses TRBV28 and TRBJ1-1; TRBD1 agrees at 7 bases. V lost 6 bases to trimming and J lost 6 bases; unmatched junction nucleotides: 7. CDR1 is MDHEN, CDR2 SYDVKM, per germline. The CDR3 length is 13 residues. The CDR3 region is CASSRWTGAEAFF. In DNA, the CDR3 is TGTGCCAGCAGCCGCTGGACAGGCGCTGAAGCTTTCTTT.

The gene calls are TRBV10-2 and TRBJ1-1; TRBD1 matches 8 bases. V dropped 4 bases and J dropped 0; count of bases not matched to a gene: 7. CDR1 is WSHSY and CDR2 is SAAADI in the germline V gene. The CDR3 has 16 residues. The CDR3 DNA follows: TGCGCCAGCAGTGGACAACGACAGGGGATGAACACTGAAGCTTTCTTT. Its protein is CASSGQRQGMNTEAFF.

The chain employs TRBV7-2 and TRBJ2-7; TRBD1 matches 8 bases. V gave up 3 bases and J gave up 1 base; unmatched junction bases: 5. This CDR3 comprises 15 residues. Per germline, CDR1 SGHTA and CDR2 FQGNSA. The CDR3 spells CASSFQGASSYEQYF. CDR3 sequence (DNA): TGTGCCAGCAGCTTCCAGGGGGCTTCTTCCTACGAGCAGTACTTC.

The chain is built from TRBV7-2 and TRBJ1-5; D may be TRBD1 (5 bases). The CDR3 covers 14 residues. Germline-derived CDR1 and CDR2 are SGHTA and FQGNSA. The V gene lost 5 bases and the J gene lost 4 bases, with 12 bases spanning the gap. The CDR3 DNA follows: TGTGCCAGCAGCACGACAGAGAGGAATCAGCCCCAGCATTTT. Protein product: CASSTTERNQPQHF.

This chain uses TRBV7-2 with TRBJ2-3; D perhaps matches TRBD2 (7 bases). CDR3 length: 16 residues. Per germline, CDR1 SGHTA and CDR2 FQGNSA. With 1 base removed from V and 3 bases from J, the gap between germline ends came to 14 bases. The CDR3 bases are TGTGCCAGCAGCTTAGGCGCGCGGGGGCGAACAGATACGCAGTATTTT. This codes for CASSLGARGRTDTQYF.

This chain links TRBV2 with TRBJ2-1, with D perhaps matching TRBD1 (6 bases). The CDR3 has 14 amino acids. In germline, CDR1 is SNHLY, CDR2 FYNNEI. Between the trimmed V and J ends, which lost 4 bases and 5 bases, there was a span of 12 bases. The CDR3 region is CASSGQAVHNEQFF. The CDR3 DNA reads as TGTGCCAGCAGTGGACAGGCGGTGCACAATGAGCAGTTCTTC.

The chain recombines TRBV2 with TRBJ2-5; 12 bases line up with TRBD2. Gene TRBJ2-7 matches the end of the DNA better, so the J call may be wrong. CDR1 and CDR2 from the germline V gene are SNHLY and FYNNEI. The CDR3 consists of 15 residues. CDR3 coding DNA: TGTGCCAGCAGTGACGGACTAGCGGGGTCCTACGAGCAGTACTTC. It codes for CASSDGLAGSYEQYF.

This clone was recorded only once. This rearrangement joins TRBV5-1 to TRBJ2-7; D uncertain. The CDR3 is 12 residues long. Trimming stripped 4 bases from V and 5 bases from J, with 10 bases between. Germline values: CDR1 SGHRS, CDR2 YFSETQ. DNA of the CDR3: TGCGCCAGCAGCGAAATTGAGGACGAGCAGTACTTC. Residues: CASSEIEDEQYF. The full variable domain, with the rest looked up from reference TRBV5-1 and TRBJ2-7, is KAGVTQTPRYLIKTRGQQVTLSCSPISGHRSVSWYQQTPGQGLQFLFEYFSETQRNKGNFPGRFSGRQFSNSRSEMNVSTLELGDSALYLCASSEIEDEQYFGPGTRLTVT.

The chain joins TRBV7-8 to TRBJ2-1, with D possibly matching TRBD2 (6 bases). This CDR3 contains 14 residues. V lost 8 bases to trimming and J lost 9 bases, with 20 bases between them. CDR1 is SGHVS and CDR2 is FQNEAQ in the germline V gene. CDR3 DNA sequence: TGTGCCAGCGTCTGGCGACGAAACGGGGGTGAGCAGTTCTTC. Translated: CASVWRRNGGEQFF.

This clone was seen only once. The chain employs TRBV7-8 and TRBJ1-1; D not resolved. Between the trimmed V and J ends, which lost 4 bases and 0 bases, there was a span of 6 bases. The V gene's germline CDR1 is SGHVS and CDR2 FQNEAQ. The CDR3 loop spans 13 amino acids. Here the CDR3 reads CASSSYMNTEAFF. As DNA, the CDR3 is TGTGCCAGCAGCTCCTATATGAACACTGAAGCTTTCTTT.

This sequence joins TRBV11-3 and TRBJ2-3; TRBD2 might be the D (8 bases). Deletions cut 5 bases from V and 4 bases from J, with 19 bases between. The germline gives CDR1 SGHNT, CDR2 YENEEA. The CDR3 contains 16 residues. CDR3 sequence (DNA): TGTGCCAGCAGCGTATCCGGGACTAGGGGGCCAGATACGCAGTATTTT. This translates into CASSVSGTRGPDTQYF.

The CDR3 region has the DNA TGTGCCAGCAGCCGCGCAAGTACTGAAGCTTTCTTT. This translates into CASSRASTEAFF. The gene calls are TRBV7-9 and TRBJ1-1; no clear D. Germline V gene lookup returns CDR1 SEHNR and CDR2 FQNEAQ (reference sequence). This CDR3 region has 12 residues. V lost 5 bases, J lost 5 bases, and 9 bases lay in between. Based on the CDR3 plus reference TRBV7-9 and TRBJ1-1, the full variable domain is DTGVSQNPRHKITKRGQNVTFRCDPISEHNRLYWYRQTLGQGPEFLTYFQNEAQLEKSRLLSDRFSAERPKGSFSTLEIQRTEQGDSAMYLCASSRASTEAFFGQGTRLTVV.

CDR3 coding DNA: TGTGCCAGCAGTGGGGACAGGGGATCGGAGACCCAGTACTTC. Translating gives CASSGDRGSETQYF. V is TRBV2 and J is TRBJ2-5; 10 positions agree with TRBD1. The junction had 4 bases not matched to a gene; V was cut back by 4 bases and J by 5 bases. This CDR3 region has 14 residues. Germline assignment: CDR1 SNHLY and CDR2 FYNNEI.